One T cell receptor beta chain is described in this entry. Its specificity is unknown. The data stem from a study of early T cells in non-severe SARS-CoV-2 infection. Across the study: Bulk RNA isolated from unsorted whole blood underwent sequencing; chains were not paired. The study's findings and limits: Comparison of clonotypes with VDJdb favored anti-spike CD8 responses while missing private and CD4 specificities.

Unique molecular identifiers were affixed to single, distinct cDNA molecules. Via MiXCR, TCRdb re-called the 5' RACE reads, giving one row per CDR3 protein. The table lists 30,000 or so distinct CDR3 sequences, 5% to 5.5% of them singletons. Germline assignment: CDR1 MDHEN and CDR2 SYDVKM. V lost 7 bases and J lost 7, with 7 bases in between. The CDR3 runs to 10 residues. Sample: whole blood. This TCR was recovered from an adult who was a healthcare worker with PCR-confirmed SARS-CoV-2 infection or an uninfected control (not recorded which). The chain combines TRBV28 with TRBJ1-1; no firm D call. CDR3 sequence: CASKNSEAFF. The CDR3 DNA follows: TGTGCCAGCAAAAATAGTGAAGCTTTCTTT.